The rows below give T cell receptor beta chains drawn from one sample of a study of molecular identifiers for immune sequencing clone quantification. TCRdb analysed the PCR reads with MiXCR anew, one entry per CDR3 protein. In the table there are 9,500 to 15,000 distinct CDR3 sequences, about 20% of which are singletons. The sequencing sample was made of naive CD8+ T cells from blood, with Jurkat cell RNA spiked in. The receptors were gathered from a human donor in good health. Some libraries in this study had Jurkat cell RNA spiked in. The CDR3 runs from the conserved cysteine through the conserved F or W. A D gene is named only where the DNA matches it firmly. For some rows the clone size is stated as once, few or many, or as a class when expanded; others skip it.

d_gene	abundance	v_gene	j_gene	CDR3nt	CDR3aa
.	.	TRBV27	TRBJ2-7	TGTGCCGGCAGTTTACTTCCCGCTACCTACGAGCAGTACTTC	CAGSLLPATYEQYF
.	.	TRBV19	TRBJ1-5	TGTGCCAGTAGTATAGTTGGGCGGCCGGGTCATAGCAATCAGCCCCAGCATTTT	CASSIVGRPGHSNQPQHF
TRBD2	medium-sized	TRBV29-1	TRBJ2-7	TGCAGCGTTGACGCCCCGGGCATAGCGGGAGGGCCATATGACGAGCAGTACTTC	CSVDAPGIAGGPYDEQYF
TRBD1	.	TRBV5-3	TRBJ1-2	TGTGCCATCACAGGGGGGGCCTACGGCTACACCTTC	CAITGGAYGYTF
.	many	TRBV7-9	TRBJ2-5	TGTGCCAGCAGCTTAAGGTGGGGGGAAGAGACCCAGTACTTC	CASSLRWGEETQYF
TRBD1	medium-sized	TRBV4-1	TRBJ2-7	TGCGCCAGCAGCCAAGTGGACAGGGTTTACGAGCAGTACTTC	CASSQVDRVYEQYF
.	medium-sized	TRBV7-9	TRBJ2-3	TGTGCCAGCAGCCAGCCGGACCGGCGTGCAGATACGCAGTATTTT	CASSQPDRRADTQYF
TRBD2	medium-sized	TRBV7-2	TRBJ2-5	TGTGCCAGCAGCCGACTAGCGGGAGGGTGGGGAGAGACCCAGTACTTC	CASSRLAGGWGETQYF
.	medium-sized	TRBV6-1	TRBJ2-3	TGTGCCAGCAGTGTGACTGGAACAGATACGCAGTATTTT	CASSVTGTDTQYF
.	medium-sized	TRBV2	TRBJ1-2	TGTGCCAGCAGTGTGGCGACAGTCTATGGCTACACCTTC	CASSVATVYGYTF
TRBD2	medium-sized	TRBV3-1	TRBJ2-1	TGTGCCAGCAGCCCTCTAGCGGGAGCGTCCTACAATGAGCAGTTCTTC	CASSPLAGASYNEQFF
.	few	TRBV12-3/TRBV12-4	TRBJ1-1	TGTGCCAGCAGTTTGACAGCTATGAACACTGAAGCTTTCTTT	CASSLTAMNTEAFF
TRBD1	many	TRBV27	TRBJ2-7	TGTGCCAGCAGTTTCTTGGGACAGGGTTACGAGCAGTACTTC	CASSFLGQGYEQYF
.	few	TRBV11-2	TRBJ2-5	TGTGCCGGCAGCTTATGGTCCCAAGAGACCCAGTACTTC	CAGSLWSQETQYF
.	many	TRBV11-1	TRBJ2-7	TGTGCCAGCAGCTCCGGAAGGGCCTACGAGCAGTACTTC	CASSSGRAYEQYF
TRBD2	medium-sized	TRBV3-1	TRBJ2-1	TGTGCCAGCAGTCCAGGCGGGACTAGCGGGAGAAATGAGCAGTTCTTC	CASSPGGTSGRNEQFF
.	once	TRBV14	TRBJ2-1	TGTGTCAGCAGCCAAGTAGCACAGGGTGTGGATGAGCAGTTCTTC	CVSSQVAQGVDEQFF
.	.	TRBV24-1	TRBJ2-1	TGTGCCACCAGTGAGTACAATGAGCAGTTCTTC	CATSEYNEQFF
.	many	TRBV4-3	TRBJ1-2	TGCGCCAGCAGCCAAGATATGGCAGACCTGCCCAGTAACTATGGCTACACCTTC	CASSQDMADLPSNYGYTF
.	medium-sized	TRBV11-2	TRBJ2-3	TGTGCCAGCAGCACTGTCGGGGATACGCAGTATTTT	CASSTVGDTQYF
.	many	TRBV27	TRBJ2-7	TGTGCCAGCAGTTTATCGAGAACGGGACACTACGAGCAGTACTTC	CASSLSRTGHYEQYF
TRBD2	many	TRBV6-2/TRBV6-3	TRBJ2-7	TGTGCCAGCAGTTACTCGGTCCTAGCGGGAGGTTCCTACGAGCAGTACTTC	CASSYSVLAGGSYEQYF
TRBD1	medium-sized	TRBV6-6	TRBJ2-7	TGTGCCAGCAGGGTCCCGGGACAGGGAATCGGGGAGCAGTACTTC	CASRVPGQGIGEQYF
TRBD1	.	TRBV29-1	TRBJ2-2	TGCAGCGTCGGACAGGAGGACACCGGGGAGCTGTTTTTT	CSVGQEDTGELFF
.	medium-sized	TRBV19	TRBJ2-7	TGTGCCAGTAGTATAGGAGGTGCCTACGAGCAGTACTTC	CASSIGGAYEQYF
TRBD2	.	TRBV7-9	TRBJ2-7	TGTGCCAGCAGCCCCCTCACGGGAGGAAACGAGCAGTACTTC	CASSPLTGGNEQYF
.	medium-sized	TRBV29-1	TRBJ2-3	TGCAGCGTTGATGGGGGTTATACGCAGTATTTT	CSVDGGYTQYF
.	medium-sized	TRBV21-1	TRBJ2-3	TGTGCCAGCAGCAAAGCGCTAGACACAGATACGCAGTATTTT	CASSKALDTDTQYF
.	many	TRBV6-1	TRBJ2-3	TGTGCCAGCAGTGAAAAGTCTAGCCTCCCGGATACGCAGTATTTT	CASSEKSSLPDTQYF
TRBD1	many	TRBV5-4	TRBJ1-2	TGTGCCAGCAGCTTGGAAAGGGGCCAGGGGGTCCTAGAAATCTATGGCTACACCTTC	CASSLERGQGVLEIYGYTF
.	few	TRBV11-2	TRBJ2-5	TGTGCCAGCAGCCGCCTCGAAGGGAAAGAGACCCAGTACTTC	CASSRLEGKETQYF
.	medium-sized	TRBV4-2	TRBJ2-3	TGTGCCAGCAGCCAAATAAGGGGAGATACGCAGTATTTT	CASSQIRGDTQYF
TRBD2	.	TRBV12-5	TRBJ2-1	TGTGCTAGTGGTTTTTACCCTAGCGGTGACAATGAGCAGTTCTTC	CASGFYPSGDNEQFF